One and the same sample provided the 32 T cell receptor beta chains below, sequenced in a study of T cell responses to AZD1222 COVID-19 vaccine. Libraries were prepared by immunoSEQ multiplex PCR; TCRdb keeps only in-frame clonotypes and omits some of them. The profile shows around 150,000 clones, under 95% of them singletons. Sequenced material: peripheral blood, taken on day 0 of AZD1222 vaccination. These receptors all stem from an adult in good health.

The rearrangement joins TRBV28 to TRBJ2-2, with TRBD1 matching 8 bases. The CDR3 spans 16 residues. Trimming took 5 bases from V and 4 from J; bases not matched to a gene: 9. CDR1 and CDR2 (germline): MDHEN, SYDVKM. Written as DNA, the CDR3 is TGTGCCAGCAGTCCCCAGGGGGCAGGATTCACCGGGGAGCTGTTTTTT. Its translation is CASSPQGAGFTGELFF.

The chain is built from TRBV7-2 and TRBJ2-7, with TRBD2 identical over 10 bases. V gave up 6 bases and J gave up 2 bases; unmatched junction bases: 7. In germline, CDR1 is SGHTA, CDR2 FQGNSA. The CDR3 consists of 15 residues. The CDR3 nucleotides read TGTGCCAGCAGGGAATCTAGCGGGAGTGCCTACGAGCAGTACTTC. This gives the protein CASRESSGSAYEQYF.

The chain carries TRBV3-1 (or the pseudogene TRBV3-2) and TRBJ2-3; TRBD2 matches at 12 bases. CDR1 and CDR2 (germline): LGHDT, YNNKEL (reference sequence). Unmatched junction bases numbered 3, after V lost 6 bases and J lost 5 bases. The CDR3 sequence is 14 residues long. In DNA form, the CDR3 reads TGTGCCAGCAGGCTAGCGGGAGGGAAAGATACGCAGTATTTT. This gives the protein CASRLAGGKDTQYF.

The chain couples TRBV6-5 to TRBJ1-3; no definite D call. Germline-derived CDR1 and CDR2 are MNHEY and SVGAGI. CDR3 size: 13 residues. Between the trimmed V and J ends, which lost 7 bases and 0 bases, there was a span of 7 bases. The CDR3 region is CASTQFSGNTIYF. CDR3 bases: TGTGCCAGCACCCAGTTCTCTGGAAACACCATATATTTT.

The chain recombines TRBV4-2 with TRBJ2-5, with no clear D. Germline CDR1 LGHNA, CDR2 YNFKEQ. The CDR3 has 14 residues. Deletions cut 1 base from V and 2 bases from J, with 8 bases between. CDR3 nucleotides: TGTGCCAGCAGCCAAGCGGGCGCACAAGAGACCCAGTACTTC. Its translation: CASSQAGAQETQYF.

V gene TRBV12-3 or TRBV12-4 combines with J gene TRBJ1-5, with D unresolved. This CDR3 region has 12 residues. The germline V and J ends were trimmed by 3 bases and 7 bases, with 7 bases remaining between them. CDR3 region: CASSFGQQPQHF. The DNA for the CDR3 is TGTGCCAGCAGTTTCGGGCAGCAGCCCCAGCATTTT.

V gene TRBV3-1 (or the pseudogene TRBV3-2) combines with J gene TRBJ2-3; no definite D call. Germline-derived CDR1 and CDR2 are LGHDT and YNNKEL (reference sequence). The germline V and J ends were trimmed by 1 base and 2 bases, with 10 bases remaining between them. The CDR3 totals 15 residues. CDR3 sequence reads: CASSQGSLFTDTQYF. CDR3 in DNA: TGTGCCAGCAGCCAAGGATCCCTTTTCACAGATACGCAGTATTTT.

This rearrangement joins TRBV5-1 to TRBJ2-6, with 8 bases lining up with TRBD1. V lost 0 bases and J lost 4; bases outside the gene matches: 6. Germline CDR1 SGHRS, CDR2 YFSETQ. This CDR3 comprises 17 residues. Written as DNA, the CDR3 is TGCGCCAGCAGCTTGGCCCCGACAGGGGTGGGGGCCAACGTCCTGACTTTC. As protein: CASSLAPTGVGANVLTF. The full variable domain, in which reference TRBV5-1 and TRBJ2-6 provide the parts outside the CDR3, is KAGVTQTPRYLIKTRGQQVTLSCSPISGHRSVSWYQQTPGQGLQFLFEYFSETQRNKGNFPGRFSGRQFSNSRSEMNVSTLELGDSALYLCASSLAPTGVGANVLTFGAGSRLTVL.

V gene TRBV4-3 combines with J gene TRBJ1-1; the D gene is possibly TRBD1 (6 bases). V lost 0 bases and J 8 bases, leaving 10 bases between the germline ends. This CDR3 comprises 13 residues. Germline V gene lookup returns CDR1 LGHNA and CDR2 YSLEER. CDR3 loop: CASSQDHTGEAFF. In DNA, the CDR3 is TGCGCCAGCAGCCAAGACCACACAGGGGAAGCTTTCTTT.

This chain links TRBV7-6 with TRBJ2-7; 7 bases map to TRBD1. This CDR3 has 15 amino acids. V was pared by 5 bases and J by 0 bases, with 7 bases of the junction left unmatched. Germline CDR1 reads SGHVS; CDR2 reads FNYEAQ. The CDR3 spells CASSMARDSSYEQYF. CDR3 nucleotide sequence: TGTGCCAGCAGCATGGCCCGGGACAGCTCCTACGAGCAGTACTTC.

The V call is TRBV6-1, the J call TRBJ1-6; TRBD1 matches 12 bases. The V gene's germline CDR1 is MNHNS and CDR2 SASEGT. The CDR3 extends over 17 amino acids. The trim removed 3 bases at V and 8 bases at J, leaving 8 bases unmatched. The CDR3 DNA reads as TGTGCCAGCAGTGAGACTCGGGGGACAGGGGGCCATTCACCCCTCCACTTT. This translates into CASSETRGTGGHSPLHF.

This chain links TRBV28 with TRBJ1-5; D may be TRBD1 (5 bases). V was clipped by 4 bases and J by 3 bases, with 22 bases between them. Germline values: CDR1 MDHEN, CDR2 SYDVKM. There are 18 residues in the CDR3. CDR3 sequence: CASSYLFIGTLNNQPQHF. The CDR3 region has the DNA TGTGCCAGCAGTTATCTCTTCATCGGGACTCTTAACAATCAGCCCCAGCATTTT.

The chain couples TRBV19 to TRBJ2-3; tentative D call: TRBD2 (6 bases). Germline V lookup: CDR1 LNHDA, CDR2 SQIVND (reference sequence). The length of the CDR3 is 14 residues. Trimming removed 7 bases from V and 6 bases from J, with 17 bases in between. CDR3 DNA sequence: TGTGCCAGTATAGGAACCGGAGGGCCGGATACGCAGTATTTT. As protein: CASIGTGGPDTQYF.

J is TRBJ1-1 and V is TRBV2; perhaps TRBD1 as D (6 bases). CDR3 length: 14 amino acids. The V and J ends lost 7 bases and 6 bases respectively, with 18 bases between them. From germline, CDR1 is SNHLY and CDR2 FYNNEI. In DNA, the CDR3 is TGTGCCAGCAACGAACAGGGAGGTTTGGCTGAAGCTTTCTTT. Translation: CASNEQGGLAEAFF. The full variable domain, its missing parts supplied by reference TRBV2 and TRBJ1-1, is EPEVTQTPSHQVTQMGQEVILRCVPISNHLYFYWYRQILGQKVEFLVSFYNNEISEKSEIFDDQFSVERPDGSNFTLKIRSTKLEDSAMYFCASNEQGGLAEAFFGQGTRLTVV.

The genes are TRBV7-2 and TRBJ2-5; 7 bases align to TRBD1. The CDR3 length is 16 residues. The V gene end was trimmed by 5 bases and the J gene end by 1 base; junction bases not matched to a gene: 10. The germline V gene encodes CDR1 SGHTA and CDR2 FQGNSA. CDR3 coding DNA: TGTGCCAGCAGCCCGTCGGGACAGTTGATCCAAGAGACCCAGTACTTC. This sequence encodes CASSPSGQLIQETQYF. Combining the CDR3 with reference TRBV7-2 and TRBJ2-5 gives the whole variable domain GAGVSQSPSNKVTEKGKDVELRCDPISGHTALYWYRQSLGQGLEFLIYFQGNSAPDKSGLPSDRFSAERTGGSVSTLTIQRTQQEDSAVYLCASSPSGQLIQETQYFGPGTRLLVL.

The chain uses TRBV7-2 and TRBJ2-3; TRBD2 matches 7 bases. The V gene end was trimmed by 1 base and the J gene end by 6 bases; junction bases not matched to a gene: 7. The CDR3 runs to 15 residues. The germline V gene has CDR1 SGHTA and CDR2 FQGNSA. The CDR3 loop reads CASSLGGTKGDTQYF. CDR3 in DNA: TGTGCCAGCAGCTTAGGCGGGACTAAAGGGGATACGCAGTATTTT.

This chain links TRBV5-4 with TRBJ2-3; perhaps TRBD1 as D (6 bases). The V gene's germline CDR1 is SGHNT and CDR2 YYREEE (reference sequence). With 3 bases removed from V and 4 bases from J, the gap between germline ends came to 12 bases. The CDR3 extends over 14 amino acids. CDR3 DNA sequence: TGTGCCAGCAGCTCCCGACAGGAGGCAGATACGCAGTATTTT. Translation gives CASSSRQEADTQYF.

V gene TRBV7-2 combines with J gene TRBJ2-2; TRBD1 is a possible D gene (6 bases). The CDR3 extends over 17 amino acids. Germline values: CDR1 SGHTA, CDR2 FQGNSA. V gave up 4 bases and J gave up 5 bases, with 20 bases separating them. CDR3 sequence (DNA): TGTGCCAGCAGCTCGGGGCTAGGGGGAACAGCGACCGGGGAGCTGTTTTTT. As protein: CASSSGLGGTATGELFF.

The chain links TRBV6-5 to TRBJ1-1, with D tentatively TRBD1 (5 bases). Trimming shortened V by 11 bases and J by 4 bases, and 17 bases separated the two germline ends. The CDR3 sequence is 13 residues long. Germline V gives CDR1 MNHEY, CDR2 SVGAGI. The CDR3 loop reads CAGGDPPGTEAFF. CDR3 sequence (DNA): TGTGCCGGGGGGGACCCCCCGGGCACTGAAGCTTTCTTT.

V is TRBV30 and J is TRBJ2-7; either TRBD1 or TRBD2 may fit D (5 bases each). V lost 0 bases and J lost 3, with 12 bases in between. The CDR3 covers 14 residues. Germline CDR1 is GTSNPN and CDR2 is SVGIG (reference sequence). The CDR3 DNA reads as TGTGCCTGGAGTGTACCGGGGCAGATCTACGAGCAGTACTTC. It is translated as CAWSVPGQIYEQYF.

The rearrangement links TRBV9 to TRBJ1-3; TRBD1 might be the D (5 bases). The germline V gene encodes CDR1 SGDLS and CDR2 YYNGEE. The CDR3 has 12 residues. Trimming removed 0 bases at V and 8 bases at J, with 6 bases between. The CDR3 DNA reads as TGTGCCAGCAGCGTAGAAGGGGACACCATATATTTT. This codes for CASSVEGDTIYF.

The CDR3 spells CSAGTYSTGELFF. DNA for the CDR3: TGCAGCGCCGGCACCTACTCCACCGGGGAGCTGTTTTTT. This chain links TRBV29-1 with TRBJ2-2, with D hard to call. CDR1 is SQVTM, CDR2 ANQGSEA, per germline. Between the trimmed V and J ends, which lost 7 bases and 4 bases, there was a span of 13 bases. This CDR3 region has 13 residues.

This clone has a single count. V gene TRBV5-4 combines with J gene TRBJ2-3; 7 bases line up with TRBD1. V shed 4 bases, J shed 2 bases, and the junction held 7 bases outside the gene matches. Germline loops: CDR1 SGHNT, CDR2 YYREEE (reference sequence). The CDR3 is 15 amino acids. The CDR3 nucleotides are TGTGCCAGCAGCCCGAGTACAGGGGCCACAGATACGCAGTATTTT. This gives the protein CASSPSTGATDTQYF.

The chain employs TRBV15 and TRBJ1-1, with D possibly matching TRBD1 (6 bases). Germline V lookup: CDR1 LNHNV, CDR2 YYDKDF (reference sequence). Trimming pared 6 bases from V and 1 base from J, leaving 21 bases between. The CDR3 is made up of 17 amino acids. The CDR3 DNA is TGTGCCACCAGTAGGTGGGGCGGGGGCTGGGCGAACACTGAAGCTTTCTTT. Its protein product is CATSRWGGGWANTEAFF.

Only a few counts were recorded for this clone. The rearrangement uses TRBV7-2 and TRBJ1-2; possibly TRBD1 for D (5 bases). Germline V lookup: CDR1 SGHTA, CDR2 FQGNSA. V gave up 2 bases and J gave up 2 bases, with 9 bases separating them. CDR3 length equals 14 residues. The CDR3 loop reads CASSLTSGNYGYTF. CDR3 DNA sequence: TGTGCCAGCAGCTTAACTTCAGGGAACTATGGCTACACCTTC.

This clone turned up a few times. The V gene is TRBV3-1 (or the pseudogene TRBV3-2), the J gene TRBJ1-2; possibly TRBD1 for D (6 bases). The CDR3 consists of 13 residues. Between the trimmed V and J ends, which lost 1 base and 4 bases, there was a span of 7 bases. Germline loops: CDR1 LGHDT, CDR2 YNNKEL (reference sequence). The CDR3 here is CASSQGTAYGYTF. DNA for the CDR3: TGTGCCAGCAGCCAAGGGACAGCCTATGGCTACACCTTC.

This clone was detected only a few times. CDR3: CASSLEPTSGSPNEQFF. In DNA form, the CDR3 reads TGCGCCAGCAGCTTGGAACCGACTAGCGGGAGCCCTAATGAGCAGTTCTTC. V is TRBV5-1 and J is TRBJ2-1; 12 nucleotides agree with TRBD2. V lost 0 bases to trimming and J lost 7 bases; unmatched junction nucleotides: 8. The CDR3 is 17 amino acids. CDR1 and CDR2 from the germline V gene are SGHRS and YFSETQ.

This chain uses TRBV6-5 with TRBJ1-1, with D hard to call. Germline assignment: CDR1 MNHEY and CDR2 SVGAGI. The CDR3 is made up of 12 amino acids. V was cut by 5 bases and J by 3 bases, with 7 bases left in between. The CDR3 is CASSKGDTEAFF. In DNA form, the CDR3 reads TGTGCCAGCAGTAAGGGAGACACTGAAGCTTTCTTT.

The chain is built from TRBV3-1 (or the pseudogene TRBV3-2) and TRBJ2-2; TRBD1 aligns across 7 bases. This CDR3 region has 13 residues. V shed 4 bases and J 6 bases; nucleotides not matched to a gene: 2. The germline gives CDR1 LGHDT, CDR2 YNNKEL (reference sequence). CDR3 region: CASSPQGAGELFF. The CDR3 bases are TGTGCCAGCAGCCCGCAGGGGGCCGGGGAGCTGTTTTTT.

This chain joins TRBV10-3 and TRBJ1-1; TRBD1 matches 10 bases. Per germline, CDR1 ENHRY and CDR2 SYGVKD. The junction had 7 bases not matched to a gene; V was cut back by 0 bases and J by 3 bases. The CDR3 is 17 amino acids. In DNA form, the CDR3 reads TGTGCCATCAGTGAGTCGCGGGGGGGACAGGGGTACACTGAAGCTTTCTTT. This codes for CAISESRGGQGYTEAFF.

The chain joins TRBV7-8 to TRBJ1-5; D is unclear. Germline CDR1 SGHVS, CDR2 FQNEAQ. This CDR3 spans 16 amino acids. The germline V and J ends were trimmed by 1 base and 5 bases, with 15 bases remaining between them. The CDR3 sequence is CASSLVSAGADQPQHF. The CDR3 nucleotides are TGTGCCAGCAGCTTAGTAAGTGCAGGAGCCGATCAGCCCCAGCATTTT.

This chain uses TRBV30 with TRBJ1-3; D is unclear. Germline V gives CDR1 GTSNPN, CDR2 SVGIG (reference sequence). Trimming removed 1 base at V and 14 bases at J, with 9 bases between. The CDR3 extends over 10 amino acids. CDR3 protein: CAWSERAVYF. In DNA, the CDR3 is TGTGCCTGGAGTGAGAGGGCGGTATATTTT.